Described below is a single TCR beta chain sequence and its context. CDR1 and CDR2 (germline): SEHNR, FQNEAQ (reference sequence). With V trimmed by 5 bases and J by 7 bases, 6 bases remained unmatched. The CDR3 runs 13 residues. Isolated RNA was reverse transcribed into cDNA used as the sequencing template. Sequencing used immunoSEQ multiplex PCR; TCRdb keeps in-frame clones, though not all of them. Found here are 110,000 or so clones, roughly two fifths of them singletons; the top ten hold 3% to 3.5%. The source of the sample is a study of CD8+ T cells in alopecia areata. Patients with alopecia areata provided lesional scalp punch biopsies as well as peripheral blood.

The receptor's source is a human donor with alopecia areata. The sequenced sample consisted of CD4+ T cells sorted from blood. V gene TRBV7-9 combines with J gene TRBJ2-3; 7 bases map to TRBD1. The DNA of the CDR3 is TGTGCCAGCAGCGGAACGGACAGGCATACGCAGTATTTT. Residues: CASSGTDRHTQYF.